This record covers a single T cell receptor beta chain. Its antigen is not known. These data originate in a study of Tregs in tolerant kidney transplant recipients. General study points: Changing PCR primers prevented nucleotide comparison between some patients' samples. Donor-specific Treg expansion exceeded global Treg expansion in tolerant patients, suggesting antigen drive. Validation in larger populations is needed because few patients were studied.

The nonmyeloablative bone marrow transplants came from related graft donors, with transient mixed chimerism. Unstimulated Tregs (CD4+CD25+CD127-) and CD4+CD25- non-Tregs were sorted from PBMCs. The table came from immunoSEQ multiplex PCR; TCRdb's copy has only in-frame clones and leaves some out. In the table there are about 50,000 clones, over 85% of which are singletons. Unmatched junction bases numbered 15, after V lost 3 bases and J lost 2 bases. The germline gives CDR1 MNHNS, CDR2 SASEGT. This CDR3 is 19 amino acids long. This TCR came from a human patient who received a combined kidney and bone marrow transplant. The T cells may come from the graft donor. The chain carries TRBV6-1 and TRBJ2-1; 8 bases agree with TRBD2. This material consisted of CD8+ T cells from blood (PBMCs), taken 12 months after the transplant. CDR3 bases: TGTGCCAGCAGTGACCGGGACGGTCACGGGACTAGGGCCTACAATGAGCAGTTCTTC. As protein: CASSDRDGHGTRAYNEQFF.